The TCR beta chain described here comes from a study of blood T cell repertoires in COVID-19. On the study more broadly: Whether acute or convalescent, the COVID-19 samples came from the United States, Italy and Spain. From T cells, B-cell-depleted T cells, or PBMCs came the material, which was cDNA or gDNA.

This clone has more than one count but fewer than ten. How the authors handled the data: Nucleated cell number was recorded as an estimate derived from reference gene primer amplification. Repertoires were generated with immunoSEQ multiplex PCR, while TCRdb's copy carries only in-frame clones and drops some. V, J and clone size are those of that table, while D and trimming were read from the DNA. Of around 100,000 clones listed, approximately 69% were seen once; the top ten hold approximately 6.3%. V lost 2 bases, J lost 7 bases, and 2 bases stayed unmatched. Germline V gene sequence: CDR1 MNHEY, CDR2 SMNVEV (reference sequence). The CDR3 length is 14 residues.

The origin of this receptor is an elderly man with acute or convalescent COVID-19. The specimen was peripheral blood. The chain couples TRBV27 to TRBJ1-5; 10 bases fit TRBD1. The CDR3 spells CASSLRTGGQPQHF. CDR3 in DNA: TGTGCCAGCAGTTTAAGGACAGGGGGGCAGCCCCAGCATTTT.